The 24 T cell receptor beta chains reported below all come from one sample, sequenced in a study of T cells after posttransplantation cyclophosphamide. Profiled with immunoSEQ multiplex PCR; TCRdb holds only in-frame clones, not every one. The sample lists about 17,000 clones, around 85% occurring once. Controls had myeloablative marrow grafts with methotrexate and calcineurin inhibitor, sampled at 1 year. The specimen was PBMCs, collected after allogeneic stem cell transplant with calcineurin inhibitor and methotrexate. All receptors derive from a female patient aged 18 to 30 who received an allogeneic stem cell transplant from an unrelated donor, was CMV-positive, and had acute and chronic GVHD. These T cells may partly come from the graft donor.

The chain is built from TRBV27 and TRBJ2-1; D is possibly TRBD1 (5 bases). CDR3 length: 15 residues. V lost 5 bases and J lost 4, with 15 bases in between. CDR1 and CDR2 (germline): MNHEY, SMNVEV (reference sequence). The CDR3 is CASSKPSGWYNEQFF. DNA for the CDR3: TGTGCCAGCAGTAAACCTTCAGGGTGGTACAATGAGCAGTTCTTC.

The rearrangement uses TRBV19 and TRBJ2-1; TRBD2 might be the D (5 bases). Trimming shortened V by 3 bases and J by 3 bases, and 6 bases separated the two germline ends. Looked up from germline, CDR1 is LNHDA and CDR2 is SQIVND (reference sequence). This CDR3 comprises 13 residues. The CDR3 is CASSITSYNEQFF. CDR3 in DNA: TGTGCCAGTAGTATTACTAGCTACAATGAGCAGTTCTTC.

The chain joins TRBV9 to TRBJ2-3; D possibly corresponds to TRBD2 (5 bases). The CDR3 runs 14 residues. V lost 4 bases to trimming and J lost 3 bases, with 12 bases between them. Germline lookup yields CDR1 SGDLS and CDR2 YYNGEE. The CDR3 DNA reads as TGTGCCAGCAGCATTGGACTTTTTACAGATACGCAGTATTTT. It translates to CASSIGLFTDTQYF. Full variable domain (rest looked up from reference TRBV9 and TRBJ2-3): DSGVTQTPKHLITATGQRVTLRCSPRSGDLSVYWYQQSLDQGLQFLIQYYNGEERAKGNILERFSAQQFPDLHSELNLSSLELGDSALYFCASSIGLFTDTQYFGPGTRLTVL.

This clone came up a few times. The chain uses TRBV13 and TRBJ2-6, with 10 bases that match TRBD1. The germline V gene has CDR1 PRHDT and CDR2 FYEKMQ (reference sequence). Unmatched junction bases numbered 7, after V lost 5 bases and J lost 0 bases. The CDR3 is made up of 18 amino acids. CDR3 residues: CASSTRTGGASGANVLTF. For the CDR3, the DNA is TGTGCCAGCAGCACCCGGACAGGGGGGGCCTCTGGGGCCAACGTCCTGACTTTC.

The chain couples TRBV29-1 to TRBJ2-1, with D possibly TRBD2 on 6 matching bases. CDR1 is SQVTM and CDR2 is ANQGSEA in the germline V gene. V dropped 4 bases and J dropped 5 bases, with 15 bases sitting between them. This CDR3 comprises 14 residues. Here the CDR3 DNA reads TGCAGCGTTGGATTGCCGCGGGACCACAATGAGCAGTTCTTC. Translated: CSVGLPRDHNEQFF.

V usage is TRBV6-6 and J usage is TRBJ1-2; 7 nucleotides line up with TRBD1. The germline V gene has CDR1 MNHNY and CDR2 SVGAGI (reference sequence). The CDR3 has 14 amino acids. Losses at the gene ends were 7 bases for V and 6 bases for J; bases not matched to a gene: 11. This chain's CDR3 is CASTDRVEWNGYTF. CDR3 DNA: TGTGCCAGCACCGACAGGGTGGAATGGAATGGCTACACCTTC.

V and J are TRBV2 and TRBJ2-1; the match to TRBD2 covers 7 bases. The trim removed 3 bases at V and 6 bases at J, leaving 8 bases unmatched. The CDR3 runs to 15 residues. The germline CDR1 and CDR2 sequences are SNHLY and FYNNEI. The CDR3 here is CASSELTAGANEQFF. The DNA for the CDR3 is TGTGCCAGCAGTGAGCTGACGGCGGGAGCCAATGAGCAGTTCTTC.

A single count supports this clone. The genes are TRBV7-2 and TRBJ2-4; perhaps TRBD2 as D (5 bases). The germline V gene encodes CDR1 SGHTA and CDR2 FQGNSA. The CDR3 is 15 amino acids. The V end lost 5 bases, the J end lost 6 bases, and 17 bases lay between the germline ends. This CDR3 reads CASSPWASEGNIQYF. The CDR3 DNA reads TGTGCCAGCAGCCCTTGGGCCTCCGAGGGAAACATTCAGTACTTC.

The chain combines TRBV4-2 with TRBJ2-7; 16 bases are shared with TRBD2. The CDR3 length is 20 residues. Unmatched junction bases numbered 14, after V lost 1 base and J lost 5 bases. Germline V gene sequence: CDR1 LGHNA, CDR2 YNFKEQ. The CDR3 loop reads CASSQGHGGLAGGPKNEQYF. The CDR3 DNA follows: TGTGCCAGCAGCCAAGGGCATGGGGGACTAGCGGGAGGGCCTAAGAACGAGCAGTACTTC.

The chain couples TRBV30 to TRBJ1-1; 8 nucleotides line up with TRBD1. The CDR3 consists of 16 residues. Germline V gives CDR1 GTSNPN, CDR2 SVGIG (reference sequence). V was clipped by 0 bases and J by 0 bases; unmatched bases: 6. The CDR3 nucleotides read TGTGCCTGGAGTGTCGCAGGGGGCTGGGTGAACACTGAAGCTTTCTTT. This translates into CAWSVAGGWVNTEAFF.

The chain couples TRBV11-2 to TRBJ1-1; unclear D gene. V was trimmed by 0 bases and J by 4 bases, leaving 18 bases between them. The germline V gene encodes CDR1 SGHAT and CDR2 FQNNGV. CDR3 length: 17 residues. CDR3 bases: TGTGCCAGCAGCTTAGATCTTTCACCTCGAGGGTCCACTGAAGCTTTCTTT. It is translated as CASSLDLSPRGSTEAFF. The full variable domain, completed using reference TRBV11-2 and TRBJ1-1, is EAGVAQSPRYKIIEKRQSVAFWCNPISGHATLYWYQQILGQGPKLLIQFQNNGVVDDSQLPKDRFSAERLKGVDSTLKIQPAKLEDSAVYLCASSLDLSPRGSTEAFFGQGTRLTVV.

This chain uses TRBV19 with TRBJ2-1; D unclear. The CDR3 covers 15 residues. Germline-derived CDR1 and CDR2 are LNHDA and SQIVND (reference sequence). The germline V and J ends were trimmed by 3 bases and 5 bases, with 14 bases remaining between them. The CDR3, as DNA: TGTGCCAGTAGTATGGCCGGTACAGAGAACAATGAGCAGTTCTTC. Its translation: CASSMAGTENNEQFF.

This rearrangement joins TRBV11-2 to TRBJ2-1, with TRBD2 matching 11 bases. The CDR3 covers 19 residues. Per the germline V gene, CDR1 is SGHAT and CDR2 is FQNNGV. The junction had 9 bases not matched to a gene; V was cut back by 0 bases and J by 2 bases. The CDR3 sequence is CASSLEAGLAGPPYNEQFF. The CDR3 DNA sequence: TGTGCCAGCAGCTTAGAGGCCGGACTAGCGGGCCCCCCCTACAATGAGCAGTTCTTC. Full variable domain (missing parts from reference TRBV11-2 and TRBJ2-1): EAGVAQSPRYKIIEKRQSVAFWCNPISGHATLYWYQQILGQGPKLLIQFQNNGVVDDSQLPKDRFSAERLKGVDSTLKIQPAKLEDSAVYLCASSLEAGLAGPPYNEQFFGPGTRLTVL.

This clone was picked up a small number of times. CDR3 coding DNA: TGTGCCAGCAGTGAAACGACTAGCGAGCAGTACTTC. Its protein product is CASSETTSEQYF. This chain uses TRBV2 with TRBJ2-7; a possible D gene is TRBD2 (6 bases). With 2 bases removed from V and 6 bases from J, the gap between germline ends came to 8 bases. The length of the CDR3 is 12 residues. CDR1 is SNHLY and CDR2 is FYNNEI in the germline V gene. Drawing the rest from reference TRBV2 and TRBJ2-7, the complete variable domain is EPEVTQTPSHQVTQMGQEVILRCVPISNHLYFYWYRQILGQKVEFLVSFYNNEISEKSEIFDDQFSVERPDGSNFTLKIRSTKLEDSAMYFCASSETTSEQYFGPGTRLTVT.

This chain uses TRBV6-6 with TRBJ2-7; a possible D gene is TRBD1 (5 bases). The germline V and J ends were trimmed by 8 bases and 0 bases, with 11 bases remaining between them. This CDR3 has 13 residues. Germline assignment: CDR1 MNHNY and CDR2 SVGAGI (reference sequence). CDR3 nucleotides: TGTGCCAGCTCACGACAGTACTCCTACGAGCAGTACTTC. It encodes CASSRQYSYEQYF.

This sequence joins TRBV5-1 and TRBJ2-2; a possible D gene is TRBD2 (5 bases). Between the trimmed V and J ends, which lost 0 bases and 0 bases, there was a span of 12 bases. CDR3 size: 17 residues. Looked up from germline, CDR1 is SGHRS and CDR2 is YFSETQ. The CDR3 here is CASSLAVGVANTGELFF. The CDR3 nucleotides read TGCGCCAGCAGCTTGGCGGTCGGGGTAGCGAACACCGGGGAGCTGTTTTTT.

The chain combines TRBV5-1 with TRBJ2-3, with TRBD1 identical over 7 bases. CDR1 and CDR2 (germline): SGHRS, YFSETQ. The length of the CDR3 is 14 residues. V shed 4 bases, J shed 2 bases, and the junction held 4 bases outside the gene matches. DNA of the CDR3: TGCGCCAGCAGCGCGACAGGGCTCACAGATACGCAGTATTTT. Its translation: CASSATGLTDTQYF.

The V and J genes are TRBV6-5 and TRBJ1-2; a weak D match, TRBD1 (6 bases). Trimming stripped 3 bases from V and 3 bases from J, with 8 bases between. Germline V gene lookup returns CDR1 MNHEY and CDR2 SVGAGI. The CDR3 has 13 amino acids. The CDR3 DNA sequence: TGTGCCAGCAGTTATGGGGGCCACTATGGCTACACCTTC. Protein sequence: CASSYGGHYGYTF.

The rearrangement joins TRBV29-1 to TRBJ1-1; the match to TRBD1 covers 7 bases. The V gene's germline CDR1 is SQVTM and CDR2 ANQGSEA. V lost 7 bases, J lost 1 base, and 6 bases stayed unmatched. The CDR3 is 13 amino acids. CDR3 sequence: CSAMDRKNTEAFF. In DNA, the CDR3 is TGCAGCGCCATGGACAGGAAGAACACTGAAGCTTTCTTT.

This chain connects TRBV7-8 to TRBJ2-3; D unresolved. Trimming took 5 bases from V and 3 from J, leaving 3 bases between them. The CDR3 is 11 amino acids. Germline V CDR1 and CDR2: SGHVS, FQNEAQ. The CDR3: CASSVTDTQYF. The CDR3 DNA reads as TGTGCCAGCAGCGTAACAGATACGCAGTATTTT.

This sequence joins TRBV19 and TRBJ2-7; 9 bases are shared with TRBD2. CDR3 length: 15 residues. Looked up from germline, CDR1 is LNHDA and CDR2 is SQIVND (reference sequence). The trim removed 5 bases at V and 1 base at J, leaving 6 bases unmatched. This chain's CDR3 is CASSASGRQSYEQYF. In DNA form, the CDR3 reads TGTGCCAGTAGTGCGAGCGGGAGGCAATCCTACGAGCAGTACTTC.

In its sample, this clone was seen once. The gene calls are TRBV10-3 and TRBJ2-3, with a tentative D call TRBD2 (6 bases). With 2 bases removed from V and 4 bases from J, the gap between germline ends came to 7 bases. The CDR3 runs 13 residues. Per germline, CDR1 ENHRY and CDR2 SYGVKD. CDR3 sequence reads: CAISETGADTQYF. The CDR3 bases are TGTGCCATCAGTGAGACGGGGGCAGATACGCAGTATTTT.

V is TRBV25-1 and J is TRBJ1-1; D unresolved. CDR1 is MGHDK and CDR2 is SYGVNS in the germline V gene. Trimming pared 6 bases from V and 2 bases from J, leaving 4 bases between. The CDR3 runs to 11 residues. Written as DNA, the CDR3 is TGTGCCAGCAGATTAAACACTGAAGCTTTCTTT. It codes for CASRLNTEAFF. Supplemented by reference TRBV25-1 and TRBJ1-1, the full variable domain reads EADIYQTPRYLVIGTGKKITLECSQTMGHDKMYWYQQDPGMELHLIHYSYGVNSTEKGDLSSESTVSRIRTEHFPLTLESARPSHTSQYLCASRLNTEAFFGQGTRLTVV.

A few counts support this clone. The V call is TRBV18, the J call TRBJ1-2; D may be TRBD1 (5 bases). The V gene lost 1 base and the J gene lost 3 bases, with 9 bases spanning the gap. CDR3 length equals 14 residues. Germline CDR1 KGHSH, CDR2 LQKENI. CDR3 in amino acids: CASSPQGLDYGYTF. DNA of the CDR3: TGTGCCAGCTCACCACAGGGGCTGGACTATGGCTACACCTTC.